The clone carrying this TCR beta chain was recorded a few times. Antigen specificity is unknown. The source of the PBMCs was 8.5 to 10 ml of fresh peripheral blood. This CDR3 region has 16 residues. The V and J ends lost 2 bases and 5 bases, in that order; junction bases with no gene match: 7. Looked up from germline, CDR1 is MNHEY and CDR2 is SVGAGI. TCR beta CDR3 sequences were amplified from RNA transcripts. HTBI primers were employed in a first-round RT-PCR of the TCR CDR3. TCRdb re-analysed the multiplex PCR reads in MiXCR, keeping a single row per CDR3 protein. The table lists about 640,000 distinct CDR3 sequences, around 20% of them singletons. This sample was taken from a study of T cells in Graves' hyperthyroidism and ophthalmopathy. Study outcomes and limitations: Appearing also in blood were most of the thyroid clonotypes expanded above 0.001.

This chain connects TRBV6-5 to TRBJ2-3; 10 bases agree with TRBD2. The sequence was collected from a man aged 25 to 40 with Graves' ophthalmopathy. Sample: blood. The chain's CDR3 is CASSYGSGRAGDTQYF. CDR3 DNA: TGTGCCAGCAGTTACGGGAGCGGGAGGGCCGGAGATACGCAGTATTTT.